What follows are 27 T cell receptor beta chains derived from one specimen sequenced in a study of OX40 agonist ivuxolimab in advanced cancers. Clones were sequenced by immunoSEQ multiplex PCR, and TCRdb holds only the in-frame ones, with some missing. The repertoire consists of tens of thousands of clones, with roughly 92% occurring once and the leading ten covering under 0.7%. The specimen comprised CD4+ or CD8+ T cells sorted from blood, sampled in a trial of the OX40 agonist ivuxolimab. The receptors come from an adult with an advanced solid tumor such as melanoma, head and neck, liver or kidney cancer.

The chain couples TRBV4-1 to TRBJ2-6; TRBD1 aligns across 7 bases. Trimming removed 6 bases from V and 6 bases from J; junction bases left unmatched: 20. This CDR3 has 19 amino acids. CDR1 is MGHRA, CDR2 YSYEKL, per germline. CDR3 sequence reads: CASRQPGQRQSGPANVLTF. CDR3 nucleotide sequence: TGCGCCAGCAGGCAACCGGGACAGCGCCAGTCCGGCCCGGCCAACGTCCTGACTTTC.

The rearrangement uses TRBV5-4 and TRBJ2-2, with TRBD2 identical over 9 bases. The CDR3 runs to 16 residues. Unmatched junction bases numbered 5, after V lost 4 bases and J lost 1 base. Per germline, CDR1 SGHNT and CDR2 YYREEE (reference sequence). The CDR3 DNA reads as TGTGCCAGCAGCCCTGGACTAGCGCAGAACACCGGGGAGCTGTTTTTT. It yields the protein CASSPGLAQNTGELFF.

The rearrangement uses TRBV6-5 and TRBJ2-5; tentative D call: TRBD1 (6 bases). From germline, CDR1 is MNHEY and CDR2 SVGAGI. The CDR3 covers 14 residues. The V and J ends lost 2 bases and 4 bases respectively, with 11 bases between them. Here the CDR3 reads CASSYGRGGETQYF. The CDR3 DNA follows: TGTGCCAGCAGTTACGGGCGAGGGGGAGAGACCCAGTACTTC.

This chain joins TRBV6-6 and TRBJ1-1, with D hard to call. Germline CDR1 is MNHNY and CDR2 is SVGAGI (reference sequence). The CDR3 is 12 amino acids. V was shortened by 7 bases and J by 4 bases, with 10 bases between the two germline ends. The CDR3 reads CASTSTGTEAFF. The CDR3 DNA sequence: TGTGCCAGCACGAGCACGGGCACTGAAGCTTTCTTT.

The chain employs TRBV6-6 and TRBJ1-1, with D hard to call. This CDR3 region has 15 residues. V gave up 2 bases and J gave up 6 bases, with 16 bases separating them. CDR1 and CDR2 from the germline V gene are MNHNY and SVGAGI (reference sequence). Here the CDR3 reads CASSYPPQEGAEAFF. The CDR3 coding sequence is TGTGCCAGCAGTTACCCTCCGCAGGAGGGCGCTGAAGCTTTCTTT.

The chain couples TRBV5-1 to TRBJ1-4, with no clear D. This CDR3 comprises 16 residues. CDR1 is SGHRS, CDR2 YFSETQ, per germline. Trimming shortened V by 0 bases and J by 0 bases, and 9 bases separated the two germline ends. The CDR3 protein is CASSLGATATNEKLFF. In nucleotides, the CDR3 is TGCGCCAGCAGCTTGGGGGCTACTGCAACTAATGAAAAACTGTTTTTT.

The chain links TRBV30 to TRBJ2-7; 7 nucleotides match TRBD1. CDR3 length: 13 residues. Trimming took 1 base from V and 4 from J; bases not matched to a gene: 4. Germline V CDR1 and CDR2: GTSNPN, SVGIG (reference sequence). The CDR3 here is CAWSAGTVYEQYF. CDR3 DNA: TGTGCCTGGAGTGCCGGGACAGTTTACGAGCAGTACTTC. Filled out from reference TRBV30 and TRBJ2-7, the complete variable domain reads SQTIHQWPATLVQPVGSPLSLECTVEGTSNPNLYWYRQAAGRGLQLLFYSVGIGQISSEVPQNLSASRPQDRQFILSSKKLLLSDSGFYLCAWSAGTVYEQYFGPGTRLTVT.

The gene calls are TRBV30 and TRBJ2-5; perhaps TRBD1 as D (5 bases). The CDR3 covers 13 residues. V was trimmed by 4 bases and J by 1 base, leaving 10 bases between them. The germline V gene has CDR1 GTSNPN and CDR2 SVGIG (reference sequence). CDR3 in amino acids: CAWNYRIQETQYF. The CDR3 DNA follows: TGTGCCTGGAATTACAGGATCCAAGAGACCCAGTACTTC. The variable domain in full, with the rest retrieved from reference TRBV30 and TRBJ2-5, is SQTIHQWPATLVQPVGSPLSLECTVEGTSNPNLYWYRQAAGRGLQLLFYSVGIGQISSEVPQNLSASRPQDRQFILSSKKLLLSDSGFYLCAWNYRIQETQYFGPGTRLLVL.

The genes are TRBV6-1 and TRBJ1-4; D gene uncertain. Trimming cost V 6 bases and J 0 bases, with 8 bases left between them. From germline, CDR1 is MNHNS and CDR2 SASEGT. This CDR3 comprises 14 residues. In DNA, the CDR3 is TGTGCCAGCAGCCAGCCTGCAACTAATGAAAAACTGTTTTTT. As protein: CASSQPATNEKLFF.

The rearrangement joins TRBV6-5 to TRBJ1-1; 8 bases match TRBD1. Germline CDR1 reads MNHEY; CDR2 reads SVGAGI. The CDR3 runs 14 residues. V gave up 7 bases and J gave up 5 bases; unmatched junction bases: 9. The CDR3 spells CASIPGGAGTEAFF. CDR3 DNA: TGTGCCAGCATACCAGGGGGCGCCGGAACTGAAGCTTTCTTT.

The V call is TRBV13, the J call TRBJ1-1, with TRBD1 as a possible D gene (5 bases). This CDR3 has 13 residues. Germline assignment: CDR1 PRHDT and CDR2 FYEKMQ (reference sequence). V was shortened by 8 bases and J by 1 base, with 11 bases between the two germline ends. The CDR3 DNA reads TGTGCCAGCGGGCTGACAGCGAACACTGAAGCTTTCTTT. It specifies CASGLTANTEAFF.

This clone has only a few counts. The V and J genes are TRBV5-4 and TRBJ1-6; unclear D gene. Germline loops: CDR1 SGHNT, CDR2 YYREEE (reference sequence). The CDR3 covers 15 residues. Deletions cut 2 bases from V and 7 bases from J, with 13 bases between. The CDR3 spells CASSFKAQVNSPLHF. Written as DNA, the CDR3 is TGTGCCAGCAGCTTTAAGGCGCAGGTCAATTCACCCCTCCACTTT.

This sequence joins TRBV19 and TRBJ1-1; D perhaps matches TRBD1 (5 bases). Trimming took off 3 bases at V and 8 bases at J, with 13 bases between the two ends. This CDR3 has 13 residues. CDR1 and CDR2 from the germline V gene are LNHDA and SQIVND (reference sequence). The CDR3 DNA follows: TGTGCCAGTAGTATCATTGGGGCGGTGGAAGCTTTCTTT. Protein: CASSIIGAVEAFF.

The chain recombines TRBV18 with TRBJ1-2, with 7 bases lining up with TRBD1. CDR1 is KGHSH and CDR2 is LQKENI in the germline V gene. There are 15 residues in the CDR3. The V segment lost 3 bases and the J segment 4 bases; nucleotides outside the gene matches: 8. The CDR3 reads CASSPEVGGGYGYTF. As DNA, the CDR3 is TGTGCCAGCTCACCGGAGGTAGGGGGCGGCTATGGCTACACCTTC. The full variable domain, completed using reference TRBV18 and TRBJ1-2, is NAGVMQNPRHLVRRRGQEARLRCSPMKGHSHVYWYRQLPEEGLKFMVYLQKENIIDESGMPKERFSAEFPKEGPSILRIQQVVRGDSAAYFCASSPEVGGGYGYTFGSGTRLTVV.

A remark on this clone: Sequence at one end of the junction differs from germline and may be a read error. This chain links TRBV7-7 with TRBJ2-1, with TRBD2 identical over 12 bases. There are 15 residues in the CDR3. Germline lookup yields CDR1 SSHAT and CDR2 FNYEAQ (reference sequence). CDR3 DNA sequence: TGTGCTAGCAGCTTGACTAGCGGGAGATTCGGTGAGCAGTTCTTC. Residues: CASSLTSGRFGEQFF.

The gene calls are TRBV2 and TRBJ2-6; no clear D gene. This CDR3 spans 14 amino acids. V was trimmed by 6 bases and J by 4 bases, leaving 10 bases between them. CDR1 SNHLY and CDR2 FYNNEI come from the germline V gene. The CDR3 DNA is TGTGCCAGCAGCCTACCAAGGGGGGCCAACGTCCTGACTTTC. Translation: CASSLPRGANVLTF.

The CDR3 sequence: CASSERSNLYNEQFF. The CDR3 bases are TGTGCCAGTAGTGAAAGATCTAACCTCTACAATGAGCAGTTCTTC. The chain combines TRBV19 with TRBJ2-1, with D uncertain. Germline V CDR1 and CDR2: LNHDA, SQIVND (reference sequence). Trimming removed 5 bases from V and 3 bases from J, with 14 bases in between. The CDR3 totals 15 residues.

This clone came up once. The V gene is TRBV27, the J gene TRBJ2-2, with D possibly being TRBD1 or TRBD2 (5 bases each). This CDR3 has 16 amino acids. Trimming removed 5 bases at V and 0 bases at J, with 13 bases between. The germline CDR1 and CDR2 sequences are MNHEY and SMNVEV (reference sequence). Written as DNA, the CDR3 is TGTGCCAGCAGTGCCCAGGGAGCGGCGAACACCGGGGAGCTGTTTTTT. Translating gives CASSAQGAANTGELFF.

This chain connects TRBV6-5 to TRBJ2-7, with D unresolved. V gave up 0 bases and J gave up 6 bases, with 6 bases separating them. The CDR3 has 12 amino acids. Per the germline V gene, CDR1 is MNHEY and CDR2 is SVGAGI. This CDR3 reads CASSYSTGEQYF. CDR3 DNA: TGTGCCAGCAGTTACTCCACCGGCGAGCAGTACTTC.

The chain has TRBV6-5 and TRBJ2-3, with no clear D. CDR1 is MNHEY and CDR2 is SVGAGI in the germline V gene. The CDR3 covers 13 residues. Trimming left V 2 bases short and J 3 bases short, with 6 bases between. The chain's CDR3 is CASSYAGTDTQYF. The CDR3, as DNA: TGTGCCAGCAGTTACGCAGGTACAGATACGCAGTATTTT.

The chain links TRBV6-1 to TRBJ1-5; 10 bases agree with TRBD1. After removal of 8 bases from V and 7 bases from J, the junction contained 8 bases not matched to a gene. The CDR3 totals 14 residues. Per the germline V gene, CDR1 is MNHNS and CDR2 is SASEGT. CDR3: CASLWTGGGQPQHF. CDR3 nucleotides: TGTGCCAGCCTTTGGACAGGGGGTGGGCAGCCCCAGCATTTT.

CDR3 nucleotides: TGTGCCAGCCATTCACACGGGAACACCGGGGAGCTGTTTTTT. It yields the protein CASHSHGNTGELFF. The rearrangement links TRBV6-1 to TRBJ2-2; no clear D gene. Germline V gene sequence: CDR1 MNHNS, CDR2 SASEGT. V was trimmed by 8 bases and J by 1 base, leaving 11 bases between them. The CDR3 runs 14 residues.

The chain uses TRBV18 and TRBJ1-1; 9 nucleotides agree with TRBD1. The length of the CDR3 is 16 residues. The J segment lost 4 bases and the V segment lost 6 bases, leaving 12 bases of the junction unmatched. Germline values: CDR1 KGHSH, CDR2 LQKENI. The CDR3 nucleotides are TGTGCCAGCTCCCCTCTAGGAGACAGGGGGGGCACTGAAGCTTTCTTT. This gives the protein CASSPLGDRGGTEAFF.

The chain links TRBV6-6 to TRBJ2-7; D ambiguous. Trimming took off 6 bases at V and 7 bases at J, with 13 bases between the two ends. The length of the CDR3 is 12 residues. Germline CDR1 reads MNHNY; CDR2 reads SVGAGI (reference sequence). Here the CDR3 DNA reads TGTGCCAGCAGAGAATCTGTTGGGGAGCAGTACTTC. This encodes CASRESVGEQYF.

The chain links TRBV4-1 to TRBJ2-1, with TRBD2 identical over 9 bases. Losses at the gene ends were 1 base for V and 4 bases for J; bases not matched to a gene: 2. The CDR3 sequence is 15 residues long. The germline V gene encodes CDR1 MGHRA and CDR2 YSYEKL. The CDR3 DNA sequence: TGCGCCAGCAGCCAAGGACTAGCGGTTTACAATGAGCAGTTCTTC. Translation gives CASSQGLAVYNEQFF.

V gene TRBV2 combines with J gene TRBJ2-7; 10 positions agree with TRBD2. J gave up 3 bases and V 7 bases, and 6 bases lay outside the gene matches. Germline V gene lookup returns CDR1 SNHLY and CDR2 FYNNEI. The CDR3 covers 14 residues. The DNA for the CDR3 is TGTGCCAGCAAGGGTGTAGCGGGGGGCTACGAGCAGTACTTC. Translating it yields CASKGVAGGYEQYF.

The rearrangement joins TRBV2 to TRBJ2-7; TRBD1 matches 9 bases. The CDR3 covers 11 residues. V was clipped by 7 bases and J by 8 bases; unmatched bases: 3. Germline loops: CDR1 SNHLY, CDR2 FYNNEI. CDR3 nucleotide sequence: TGTGCCAGCACCGGGACAGGGAAGCAGTACTTC. Translated: CASTGTGKQYF.